This T cell receptor (beta chain) was retrieved from a study of Graves' ophthalmopathy and Graves' hyperthyroidism. Findings of the study overall: Most thyroid clonotypes with frequency above 0.001 were detected in blood too.

Turning to this clonotype: Antigen unknown.

This CDR3 spans 12 amino acids. The V end lost 4 bases, the J end lost 7 bases, and 6 bases lay between the germline ends. The germline V gene encodes CDR1 SGDLS and CDR2 YYNGEE. RNA transcripts yielded amplified TCR beta CDR3 regions. An opening RT-PCR round employed HTBI primers and preceded a second-round multiplex PCR. TCRdb itself ran the multiplex PCR reads through MiXCR, one entry per CDR3 protein. The table includes some 250,000 distinct CDR3 sequences, approximately 42% detected once. Ophthalmopathy donors showed moderate-to-severe activity, CAS ≥3, NOSPECS ≥4 and a duration under 3 months. Exclusion applied to patients with other autoimmune diseases, uncontrolled infections, pregnancy or lactation. It was on clinical symptoms, serum thyroxine, TRAb, thyroid ultrasound and orbital computed tomography that diagnosis relied.

This TCR was recovered from an adult man with Graves' ophthalmopathy. This chain links TRBV9 with TRBJ1-6, with D unclear. Sequencing used peripheral blood. CDR3 protein: CASSPLNSPLHF. As DNA, the CDR3 is TGTGCCAGCAGCCCACTCAATTCACCCCTCCACTTT.